This is a list of T cell receptor beta chains from one sample in a study of OX40 agonist ivuxolimab in advanced cancers. Profiled with immunoSEQ multiplex PCR; TCRdb holds only in-frame clones, not every one. The sample comprises approximately 89,000 clones, roughly 90% of which are singletons, and around 0.29% rests with the top ten. Sequencing was performed on CD4+ or CD8+ T cells sorted from blood, taken in a trial of the OX40 agonist ivuxolimab. These receptors originate from an adult with an advanced solid tumor such as melanoma, head and neck, liver or kidney cancer. CDR3s include the opening cysteine and the closing phenylalanine or tryptophan. The D gene is left open where the match is weak. Only some rows state a clone size, as once, few, many or a class for expanded clones.

v_gene	j_gene	abundance	d_gene	CDR3nt	CDR3aa
TRBV6-5	TRBJ1-2	.	TRBD1	TGTGCCAGCAGTTTCGGACAGGTCTATGGCTACACCTTC	CASSFGQVYGYTF
TRBV11-2	TRBJ1-2	.	TRBD1	TGTGCCAGCAGCTTCCCCTCGGGGAGGGGGCCGGACTATGGCTACACCTTC	CASSFPSGRGPDYGYTF
TRBV14	TRBJ1-2	.	.	TGTGCCAGCAGCCCCATGACGCCAGGTGGCTACACCTTC	CASSPMTPGGYTF
TRBV7-3	TRBJ2-1	.	.	TGTGCCAGCAGCCAAACCGGGACCGCCCTCAATGAGCAGTTCTTC	CASSQTGTALNEQFF
TRBV7-9	TRBJ1-2	.	.	TGTGCCAGCAGCAACAGGGCCGGGGGCTACACCTTC	CASSNRAGGYTF
TRBV27	TRBJ2-6	.	.	TGTGCCAGCGGCTTACAGGGAGCTGGGGCCAACGTCCTGACTTTC	CASGLQGAGANVLTF
TRBV5-4	TRBJ1-2	.	.	TGTGCCAGCAGCTCCAACATGGAGGATGGCTACACCTTC	CASSSNMEDGYTF
TRBV7-9	TRBJ1-1	.	TRBD1	TGTGCCAGCAGCCAACGGACAGGGACTGAAGCTTTCTTT	CASSQRTGTEAFF
TRBV5-6	TRBJ2-4	.	.	TGTGCCAGCAGCTTGGAAGGGGGGCAAGCGGGCTTTCAGTACTTC	CASSLEGGQAGFQYF
TRBV4-2	TRBJ1-2	.	.	TGTGCCAGCAGCCAAGATTCCGGATATGGCTACACCTTC	CASSQDSGYGYTF
TRBV7-9	TRBJ2-3	.	.	TGTGCCAGCAGCCTTAACGTGGGACCAACCACAGATACGCAGTATTTT	CASSLNVGPTTDTQYF
TRBV6-4	TRBJ1-5	.	.	TGTGCCAGCAGTGAGACGTGGGGCAATCAGCCCCAGCATTTT	CASSETWGNQPQHF
TRBV30	TRBJ1-1	.	.	TGTGCCTGGAGTGTAGGGGGGCCGGTTGCTTTCTTT	CAWSVGGPVAFF
TRBV19	TRBJ1-6	once	.	TGTGCCACCGTCGGAGGGCAGGCGGGTTCACCCCTCCACTTT	CATVGGQAGSPLHF
TRBV5-4	TRBJ1-2	.	.	TGTGCCAGCAGCTTGGCCGGGTTTGACTATGGCTACACCTTC	CASSLAGFDYGYTF
TRBV5-1	TRBJ2-6	.	TRBD2	TGCGCCAGCAGCTTGCGCTTCATCAGCGGGGATACTGGGGCCAACGTCCTGACTTTC	CASSLRFISGDTGANVLTF
TRBV6-5	TRBJ2-7	once	TRBD1	TGTGCCAGCAGCCCGACAGGGGGTTCCTACGAGCAGTACTTC	CASSPTGGSYEQYF
TRBV14	TRBJ2-4	.	.	TGTGCCAGCAGCTCACTGGGGGTCGGCAAAAACATTCAGTACTTC	CASSSLGVGKNIQYF
TRBV6-5	TRBJ1-1	.	.	TGTGCCAGCAGCCCGACTCAGGGGCGGGCTGAAGCTTTCTTT	CASSPTQGRAEAFF
TRBV7-9	TRBJ1-4	.	.	TGTGCCAGCAGCTACCCCCCGGGGGGGCAGTCTAATGAAAAACTGTTTTTT	CASSYPPGGQSNEKLFF
TRBV27	TRBJ2-3	once	TRBD2	TGTGCCAGCAGTTTATCGCCCTATCCGCGGGGCGGGGGGCTAGGGGATACGCAGTATTTT	CASSLSPYPRGGGLGDTQYF
TRBV2	TRBJ1-1	.	.	TGTGCCAGCATCCCCGCCGGGCAGAGCACTGAAGCTTTCTTT	CASIPAGQSTEAFF
TRBV14	TRBJ1-1	once	.	TGTGCCAGCAGCCACGGGGCCATGAACACTGAAGCTTTCTTT	CASSHGAMNTEAFF
TRBV6-4	TRBJ2-2	.	TRBD2	TGTGCCAGCAGTGTACTAGCGGGTGCAACGAACACCGGGGAGCTGTTTTTT	CASSVLAGATNTGELFF
TRBV7-8	TRBJ2-7	few	.	TGTGCCAGCAGCTTAGAGGCAGGGCGAGCCTACGAGCAGTACTTC	CASSLEAGRAYEQYF
TRBV15	TRBJ1-3	.	.	TGTGCCACCAGCAGAGATCAGGGGCCTTCTGGAAACACCATATATTTT	CATSRDQGPSGNTIYF
TRBV10-3	TRBJ2-1	.	TRBD1	TGTGCCGCCTCGACAGGGGGCTTGCACAATGAGCAGTTCTTC	CAASTGGLHNEQFF
TRBV19	TRBJ2-2	.	TRBD1	TGTGCCAGTAGTCTATACATCAGGACAGGCAACACCGGGGAGCTGTTTTTT	CASSLYIRTGNTGELFF
TRBV15	TRBJ1-5	.	TRBD1	TGTGCCACCAGCAGAAAGGGACAGGGGGTCAATCAGCCCCAGCATTTT	CATSRKGQGVNQPQHF
TRBV30	TRBJ1-2	.	.	TGTGCCTGGAGTAAAGGGGGGCAGGGTGGTGGCTACACCTTC	CAWSKGGQGGGYTF
TRBV6-6	TRBJ2-7	.	.	TGTGCCAGCAGTTACTCCAAATGGGGGAACGAGCAGTACTTC	CASSYSKWGNEQYF
TRBV5-1	TRBJ2-5	.	TRBD1	TGCGCCAGCAGCTCCCGACAGGGGAGTTGGGAGACCCAGTACTTC	CASSSRQGSWETQYF
TRBV18	TRBJ1-2	once	.	TGTGCCAGCTCACCACTGGCGGCCAACGGGGAAAATAACTATGGCTACACCTTC	CASSPLAANGENNYGYTF
TRBV7-9	TRBJ2-1	few	TRBD2	TGTGCCAGCAGCTTAGCGTGGGGGGGTGAGCAGTTCTTC	CASSLAWGGEQFF
TRBV19	TRBJ1-1	.	.	TGTGCCAGTAGTACCGGACGAAACCAAATGACTGAAGCTTTCTTT	CASSTGRNQMTEAFF
TRBV5-3	TRBJ2-3	.	TRBD2	TGTGCCAGAAGCCCACTAGCGGGATTCACAGATACGCAGTATTTT	CARSPLAGFTDTQYF
TRBV4-1	TRBJ2-2	.	TRBD2	TGCGCCAGTAGAGGGGCTAGCGGGGGTAGGCCCGGGGAGCTGTTTTTT	CASRGASGGRPGELFF
TRBV6-5	TRBJ2-7	.	.	TGTGCCAGCAGTTACTCTTCGACGGTCTCCTACGAGCAGTACTTC	CASSYSSTVSYEQYF
TRBV5-1	TRBJ2-7	.	TRBD2	TGCGCCAGCAGCTTGGGAGCGCGACTAGCGGGGGGGCAGGAGCAGTACTTC	CASSLGARLAGGQEQYF
TRBV18	TRBJ1-2	.	.	TGTGCCAGCTTCCGGGACGGGGACTATGGCTACACCTTC	CASFRDGDYGYTF
TRBV19	TRBJ2-3	.	TRBD2	TGTGCCAGTAGTATCACCGGGGGGAGCACAGATACGCAGTATTTT	CASSITGGSTDTQYF
TRBV28	TRBJ2-5	few	.	TGTGCCAGCAGTTCCCCAGCTTTAGAGACCCAGTACTTC	CASSSPALETQYF
TRBV20-1	TRBJ1-2	.	.	TGCAGTGCTAGACAGGGGTATGGCTACACCTTC	CSARQGYGYTF
TRBV5-4	TRBJ1-4	.	.	TGTGCCAGCAGCTTGGGGGCGCTATCGGGACGCGGGGAAAAACTGTTTTTT	CASSLGALSGRGEKLFF
TRBV10-2	TRBJ2-3	.	TRBD2	TGCGCCAGCAGTGGACTAGCGTCTAGCACAGATACGCAGTATTTT	CASSGLASSTDTQYF
TRBV19	TRBJ2-3	.	TRBD2	TGTGCCAGTAGTATCCGGAGCGGGGGGAAAGGTGATACGCAGTATTTT	CASSIRSGGKGDTQYF
TRBV28	TRBJ2-6	.	TRBD1	TGTGCCAGCAGTTTTTTTCAGGGGGTTTTAACTGGGGCCAACGTCCTGACTTTC	CASSFFQGVLTGANVLTF
TRBV11-3	TRBJ2-1	.	TRBD2	TGTGCCAGCAGCTTATGGGGCGGGGGGCTAAACAATGAGCAGTTCTTC	CASSLWGGGLNNEQFF
TRBV7-8	TRBJ2-7	once	.	TGTGCCAGCAGCCGTAACAACGAGCAGTACTTC	CASSRNNEQYF
TRBV23-1	TRBJ1-2	.	TRBD1	TGCGCCAGCAGTCAATCCGAACGACAGGGTTTGTTCTATGGCTACACCTTC	CASSQSERQGLFYGYTF
TRBV5-1	TRBJ2-1	.	.	TGCGCCAGCAGCTTGAGGGAGGGGGCACGGTACAATGAGCAGTTCTTC	CASSLREGARYNEQFF
TRBV29-1	TRBJ1-1	.	.	TGCAGCGTTGAAGTACACGGGACGCCTCACACTGAAGCTTTCTTT	CSVEVHGTPHTEAFF